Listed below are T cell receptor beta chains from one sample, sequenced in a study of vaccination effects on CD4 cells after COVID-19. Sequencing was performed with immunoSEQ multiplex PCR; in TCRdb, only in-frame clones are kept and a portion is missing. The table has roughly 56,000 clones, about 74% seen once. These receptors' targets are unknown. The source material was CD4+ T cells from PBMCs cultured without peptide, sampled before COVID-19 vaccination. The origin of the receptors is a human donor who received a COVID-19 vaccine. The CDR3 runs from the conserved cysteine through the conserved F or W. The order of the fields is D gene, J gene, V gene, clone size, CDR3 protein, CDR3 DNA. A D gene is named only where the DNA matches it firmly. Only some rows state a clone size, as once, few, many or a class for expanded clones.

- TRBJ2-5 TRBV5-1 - CASSPMEGLGQETQYF TGCGCCAGCAGCCCCATGGAGGGACTGGGGCAAGAGACCCAGTACTTC
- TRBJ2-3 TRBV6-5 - CASSYLSGPTDTQYF TGTGCCAGCAGTTACCTTAGCGGCCCCACAGATACGCAGTATTTT
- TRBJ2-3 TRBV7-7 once CASSFSLTDTQYF TGTGCCAGCAGCTTTTCTCTGACCGATACGCAGTATTTT
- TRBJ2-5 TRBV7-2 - CASSLVQETQYF TGTGCCAGCAGCTTAGTTCAAGAGACCCAGTACTTC
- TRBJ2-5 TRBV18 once CASSPVRLSNQETQYF TGTGCCAGCTCACCAGTGCGTTTGAGCAACCAAGAGACCCAGTACTTC
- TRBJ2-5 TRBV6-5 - CASSYHRKNYQETQYF TGTGCCAGCAGTTATCACAGGAAAAATTACCAAGAGACCCAGTACTTC
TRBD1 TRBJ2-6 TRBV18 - CASSPRGTGGSGANVLTF TGTGCCAGCTCACCAAGAGGGACAGGGGGTTCTGGGGCCAACGTCCTGACTTTC
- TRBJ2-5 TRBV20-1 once CSASRYQETQYF TGCAGTGCTAGTCGGTACCAAGAGACCCAGTACTTC
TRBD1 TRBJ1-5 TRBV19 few CASSIAGQGYQPQHF TGTGCCAGTAGTATAGCTGGACAGGGTTATCAGCCCCAGCATTTT
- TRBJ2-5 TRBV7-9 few CASSPRRRETQYF TGTGCCAGCAGCCCCAGACGGCGAGAGACCCAGTACTTC
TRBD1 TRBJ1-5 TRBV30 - CAWSVTGRGLNQPQHF TGTGCCTGGAGTGTAACCGGCAGGGGGCTCAATCAGCCCCAGCATTTT
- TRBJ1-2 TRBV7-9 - CASDATNYGYTF TGTGCCAGCGACGCCACTAACTATGGCTACACCTTC
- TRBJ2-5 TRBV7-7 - CASSLVGETQYF TGTGCCAGCAGCTTAGTGGGGGAGACCCAGTACTTC
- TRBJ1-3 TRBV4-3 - CASSQAQVQADTIYF TGCGCCAGCAGCCAAGCTCAGGTTCAGGCGGACACCATATATTTT
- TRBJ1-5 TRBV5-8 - CASSSKGFGNQPQHF TGTGCCAGCAGCTCTAAAGGATTCGGCAATCAGCCCCAGCATTTT
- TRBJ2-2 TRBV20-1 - CSASTSSNTGELFF TGCAGTGCTAGTACCAGCTCGAACACCGGGGAGCTGTTTTTT
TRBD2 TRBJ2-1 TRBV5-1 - CASRLSGVNEQFF TGCGCCAGCAGACTTAGCGGGGTGAATGAGCAGTTCTTC
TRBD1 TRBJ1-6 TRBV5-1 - CASSLDNRGLDNSPLHF TGCGCCAGCAGCTTGGATAACAGGGGCCTTGATAATTCACCCCTCCACTTT
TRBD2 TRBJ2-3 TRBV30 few CAWSVFPGGGAYTQYF TGTGCCTGGAGTGTCTTCCCGGGCGGGGGGGCCTATACGCAGTATTTT
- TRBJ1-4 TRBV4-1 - CASSQPGASGREKLFF TGCGCCAGCAGCCAACCGGGAGCCTCAGGTCGTGAAAAACTGTTTTTT
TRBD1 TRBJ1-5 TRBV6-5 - CASRRQGDSNQPQHF TGTGCCAGCAGACGACAGGGAGATAGCAATCAGCCCCAGCATTTT
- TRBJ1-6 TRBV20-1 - CSASGGSPLHF TGCAGTGCTAGCGGCGGTTCACCCCTCCACTTT
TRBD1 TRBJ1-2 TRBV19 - CASSRDSDFPRDGYTF TGTGCCAGTTCCCGGGACAGCGATTTCCCGCGCGATGGCTACACCTTC
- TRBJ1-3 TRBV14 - CASRVSGPSGNTIYF TGTGCCAGCAGGGTTAGCGGTCCCTCTGGAAACACCATATATTTT
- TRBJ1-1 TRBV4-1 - CASSPRGRLGAFF TGCGCCAGCAGCCCCCGGGGCCGCCTGGGAGCTTTCTTT
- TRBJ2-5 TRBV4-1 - CASSQPPAGQRETQYF TGCGCCAGCAGCCAACCCCCGGCAGGGCAGAGGGAGACCCAGTACTTC
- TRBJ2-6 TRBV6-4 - CASSDSRRSGANVLTF TGTGCCAGCAGTGACTCTAGGCGCTCTGGGGCCAACGTCCTGACTTTC
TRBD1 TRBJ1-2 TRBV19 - CASTSQGENYGYTF TGTGCCAGTACCTCACAGGGGGAGAACTATGGCTACACCTTC
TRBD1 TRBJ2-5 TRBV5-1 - CASSSRQGQGAETQYF TGCGCCAGCAGCTCGCGACAGGGACAGGGGGCGGAGACCCAGTACTTC
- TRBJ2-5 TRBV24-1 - CATSVVDTEETQYF TGTGCCACCAGTGTTGTGGACACTGAGGAGACCCAGTACTTC
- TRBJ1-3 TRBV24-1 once CATSDSTGSGNTIYF TGTGCCACCAGTGATTCTACAGGGTCTGGAAACACCATATATTTT
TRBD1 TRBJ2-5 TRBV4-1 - CASSRQPRQGQETQYF TGCGCCAGCAGCAGACAACCTCGACAGGGGCAAGAGACCCAGTACTTC
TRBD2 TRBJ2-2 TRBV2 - CANSRTRNTGELFF TGTGCCAACTCAAGGACTAGGAACACCGGGGAGCTGTTTTTT
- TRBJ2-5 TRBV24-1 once CATSALIRGTQETQYF TGTGCCACCAGTGCCCTTATAAGGGGGACGCAAGAGACCCAGTACTTC
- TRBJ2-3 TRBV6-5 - CASSSVRGRTDTQYF TGTGCCAGCAGTTCGGTCAGGGGGAGGACAGATACGCAGTATTTT
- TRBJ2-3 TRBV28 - CASSPRTTDTQYF TGTGCCAGCAGTCCTCGCACCACAGATACGCAGTATTTT
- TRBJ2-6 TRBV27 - CASSRPGDPSGANVLTF TGTGCCAGCAGTCGGCCAGGGGACCCCTCTGGGGCCAACGTCCTGACTTTC
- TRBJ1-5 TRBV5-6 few CASSSAGTLISGQPQHF TGTGCCAGCAGCTCGGCCGGGACACTGATAAGCGGTCAGCCCCAGCATTTT
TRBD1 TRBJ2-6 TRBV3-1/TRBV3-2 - CASSGRPGQSFSGANVLTF TGTGCCAGCAGCGGGAGACCGGGACAGTCCTTCTCTGGGGCCAACGTCCTGACTTTC
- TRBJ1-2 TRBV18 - CASGDVRTNYGYTF TGTGCCAGTGGTGACGTCAGGACTAACTATGGCTACACCTTC
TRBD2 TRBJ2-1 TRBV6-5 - CASRGGTSGYNEQFF TGTGCCAGCAGGGGCGGGACTAGCGGATACAATGAGCAGTTCTTC
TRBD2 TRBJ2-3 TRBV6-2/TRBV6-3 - CASSYSGRGAANTQYF TGTGCCAGCAGTTACTCGGGGCGGGGGGCTGCTAATACGCAGTATTTT
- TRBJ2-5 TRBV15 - CATETGQETQYF TGTGCCACCGAGACAGGCCAAGAGACCCAGTACTTC
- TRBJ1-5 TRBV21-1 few CASSKVDGQTNQPQHF TGTGCCAGCAGCAAAGTCGATGGACAGACAAATCAGCCCCAGCATTTT
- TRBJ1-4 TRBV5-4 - CASSPGQGPEKLFF TGTGCCAGCAGCCCGGGACAAGGCCCTGAAAAACTGTTTTTT
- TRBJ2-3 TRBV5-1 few CASSLRGRDTQYF TGCGCCAGCAGCTTGCGGGGACGGGATACGCAGTATTTT
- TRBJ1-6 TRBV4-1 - CASAGLESPLHF TGCGCCAGCGCCGGACTCGAGTCACCCCTCCACTTT
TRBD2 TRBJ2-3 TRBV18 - CASSRSGGAADTQYF TGTGCCAGCTCACGATCCGGGGGGGCCGCAGATACGCAGTATTTT
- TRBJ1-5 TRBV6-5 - CASSRDPSGQPQHF TGTGCCAGCAGTCGGGACCCCTCGGGTCAGCCCCAGCATTTT
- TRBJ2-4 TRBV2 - CASGEKNIQYF TGTGCCAGCGGGGAGAAAAACATTCAGTACTTC
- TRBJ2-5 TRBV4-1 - CASSQGRRETQYF TGCGCCAGCAGCCAAGGAAGGCGGGAGACCCAGTACTTC
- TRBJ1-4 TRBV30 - CAWSHSEKLFF TGTGCCTGGAGCCATAGTGAAAAACTGTTTTTT